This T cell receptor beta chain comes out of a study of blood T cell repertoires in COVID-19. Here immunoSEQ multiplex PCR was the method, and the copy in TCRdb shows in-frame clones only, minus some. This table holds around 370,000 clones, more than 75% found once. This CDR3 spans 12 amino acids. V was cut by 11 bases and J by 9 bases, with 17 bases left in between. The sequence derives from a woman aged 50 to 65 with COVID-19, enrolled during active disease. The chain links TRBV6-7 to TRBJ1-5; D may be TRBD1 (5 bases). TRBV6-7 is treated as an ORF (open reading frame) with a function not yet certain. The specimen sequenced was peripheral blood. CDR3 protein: CAPGGSCPPQHF. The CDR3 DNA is TGTGCCCCCGGGGGGAGTTGTCCGCCCCAGCATTTT.